This entry features one T cell receptor (beta chain) sequence. The record originates from a study of blood T cell repertoires in COVID-19. Study in general: Sample material is recorded as cDNA or gDNA derived from T cells, B-cell-depleted T cells, or PBMCs.

The CDR3 covers 15 residues. CDR1 is WNHNN, CDR2 SYGVQD, per germline (reference sequence). J lost 5 bases, V lost 5 bases, and 4 bases had no gene match. In the authors' workflow: Nucleated cell number was recorded as an estimate derived from reference gene primer amplification. Here immunoSEQ multiplex PCR was the method, and the copy in TCRdb shows in-frame clones only, minus some. For V, J and clone size, that table is used; D and trimming come from the DNA. The profile shows about 220,000 clones, roughly 84% of them singletons. Sequencing was done on a sample of peripheral blood. The V and J genes are TRBV10-1 and TRBJ2-5; 14 bases are shared with TRBD2. This clonotype was obtained from a man in his thirties or forties with active or convalescent COVID-19. The chain's CDR3 is CASSPGLAGAETQYF. As DNA, the CDR3 is TGCGCCAGCAGTCCGGGACTAGCGGGGGCGGAGACCCAGTACTTC.